The sequence of this T cell receptor (beta chain) was determined in a study of cytomegalovirus exposure and HLA in healthy donors. Amplification used 60 Vbeta primers and 13 Jbeta primers. Authors' data handling: An analysis that came later counted approximately 76 million unique TCR beta chains, about 10 million shared. Sequenced by immunoSEQ multiplex PCR; TCRdb stores in-frame clones only, minus some. D and trimming come from the DNA, and the V and J calls and clone size come from that table. This sample contains 75,000 to 95,000 clones. Donors counted as nominally healthy when sampled, yet unrecorded immune exposures were likely. With V trimmed by 5 bases and J by 8 bases, 4 bases remained unmatched. The CDR3 extends over 13 amino acids. CDR1 is SEHNR, CDR2 FQNEAQ, per germline (reference sequence).

The sample comprised PBMCs. This chain links TRBV7-9 with TRBJ1-2; 11 bases are a match to TRBD1. The source of this sequence is a man between 25 and 39 years old in good health and CMV-seronegative. CDR3 nucleotides: TGTGCCAGCAGCGAGGACAGGGGGCACGGCTACACCTTC. As protein: CASSEDRGHGYTF.